These 15 T cell receptor beta chains were all obtained from the same sample, sequenced in a study of shared clonotypes between healthy human individuals. Some clones are missing from TCRdb's copy, which holds only in-frame ones; the method was immunoSEQ multiplex PCR. The data show 400,000 to 600,000 clones, roughly 95% seen once. The sequenced material came from naive CD4+ T cells sorted from blood. Subset: CD45RA+ positively selected. The receptors come from a woman in her twenties or thirties in good health.

The chain employs TRBV28 and TRBJ1-1, with D perhaps matching TRBD1 (6 bases). The CDR3 is made up of 13 amino acids. Germline CDR1 is MDHEN and CDR2 is SYDVKM. Between the trimmed V and J ends, which lost 3 bases and 7 bases, there was a span of 12 bases. CDR3 protein: CASSLVQGFEAFF. CDR3 bases: TGTGCCAGCAGTTTGGTACAGGGTTTTGAAGCTTTCTTT.

V is TRBV15 and J is TRBJ1-2; 10 bases map to TRBD1. Germline V gives CDR1 LNHNV, CDR2 YYDKDF (reference sequence). CDR3 size: 15 residues. V was pared by 4 bases and J by 4 bases, with 6 bases of the junction left unmatched. The CDR3 spells CATSTLTGGVYGYTF. The CDR3 DNA reads as TGTGCCACCAGCACATTGACAGGGGGCGTCTATGGCTACACCTTC.

This chain joins TRBV7-9 and TRBJ1-5, with 10 bases identical to TRBD1. J gave up 5 bases and V 5 bases, and 3 bases lay outside the gene matches. The CDR3 sequence is 14 residues long. Germline V CDR1 and CDR2: SEHNR, FQNEAQ (reference sequence). CDR3 bases: TGTGCCAGCAGCCCAGGGACAGGGGATCAGCCCCAGCATTTT. It yields the protein CASSPGTGDQPQHF.

The chain joins TRBV4-1 to TRBJ2-5; perhaps TRBD1 as D (5 bases). The germline V gene has CDR1 MGHRA and CDR2 YSYEKL. Trimming stripped 5 bases from V and 5 bases from J, with 18 bases between. There are 15 residues in the CDR3. CDR3 residues: CASSENRQSRETQYF. CDR3 nucleotides: TGCGCCAGCAGCGAAAACAGACAGAGCCGGGAGACCCAGTACTTC.

The chain carries TRBV28 and TRBJ1-1; D is ambiguous. Germline CDR1 reads MDHEN; CDR2 reads SYDVKM. V gave up 6 bases and J gave up 5 bases, with 19 bases separating them. The CDR3 contains 15 residues. The CDR3, as DNA: TGTGCCAGCAGGCGATCTTCCGAAGGGCGGACTGAAGCTTTCTTT. Protein: CASRRSSEGRTEAFF.

V gene TRBV28 combines with J gene TRBJ1-5, with no clear D. Per the germline V gene, CDR1 is MDHEN and CDR2 is SYDVKM. V lost 7 bases to trimming and J lost 7 bases, with 20 bases between them. The CDR3 covers 15 residues. CDR3 region: CASTLGMTLGQPQHF. The CDR3 DNA is TGTGCCAGCACCCTGGGGATGACCTTGGGGCAGCCCCAGCATTTT.

This chain connects TRBV11-2 to TRBJ2-7; D might be TRBD1 or TRBD2, each matching 5 bases. CDR1 and CDR2 (germline): SGHAT, FQNNGV. CDR3 length equals 13 residues. The V gene lost 5 bases and the J gene lost 5 bases, with 13 bases spanning the gap. This CDR3 reads CASSRDQGHEQYF. As DNA, the CDR3 is TGTGCCAGCAGCCGGGACCAGGGCCACGAGCAGTACTTC. The full variable domain, rest sourced from reference TRBV11-2 and TRBJ2-7, is EAGVAQSPRYKIIEKRQSVAFWCNPISGHATLYWYQQILGQGPKLLIQFQNNGVVDDSQLPKDRFSAERLKGVDSTLKIQPAKLEDSAVYLCASSRDQGHEQYFGPGTRLTVT.

The chain has TRBV5-1 and TRBJ2-7; 7 nucleotides line up with TRBD1. The CDR3 consists of 15 residues. Trimming cost V 2 bases and J 2 bases; bases outside gene matches: 7. The germline V gene encodes CDR1 SGHRS and CDR2 YFSETQ. The CDR3 region has the DNA TGCGCCAGCAGCTTAAGACAGGGTCATCCCTACGAGCAGTACTTC. Amino acid sequence: CASSLRQGHPYEQYF.

This sequence joins TRBV6-5 and TRBJ1-1; no clear D. Germline CDR1 and CDR2: MNHEY and SVGAGI. The length of the CDR3 is 13 residues. The V end lost 4 bases, the J end lost 1 base, and 7 bases lay between the germline ends. The CDR3 nucleotides read TGTGCCAGCAGTTCCCGCACGAACACTGAAGCTTTCTTT. Protein sequence: CASSSRTNTEAFF.

The rearrangement links TRBV19 to TRBJ1-2; maybe TRBD1 (5 bases). Looked up from germline, CDR1 is LNHDA and CDR2 is SQIVND (reference sequence). This CDR3 region has 13 residues. Trimming stripped 7 bases from V and 3 bases from J, with 12 bases between. CDR3 DNA sequence: TGTGCCAGTAACGGGGGATTAGACTATGGCTACACCTTC. Translating gives CASNGGLDYGYTF.

This chain uses TRBV27 with TRBJ2-1; 11 nucleotides line up with TRBD1. CDR1 and CDR2 (germline): MNHEY, SMNVEV (reference sequence). V dropped 6 bases and J dropped 7; count of bases not matched to a gene: 5. CDR3 length equals 14 residues. The CDR3 coding sequence is TGTGCCAGCAGACGGGACAGGGGGAAAAATGAGCAGTTCTTC. Translation gives CASRRDRGKNEQFF.

The chain carries TRBV9 and TRBJ2-1, with D unclear. V lost 0 bases and J lost 6, with 10 bases in between. Germline assignment: CDR1 SGDLS and CDR2 YYNGEE. This CDR3 contains 14 residues. The CDR3, as DNA: TGTGCCAGCAGCGTAGGCCTACCTTCCAATGAGCAGTTCTTC. Encoded protein: CASSVGLPSNEQFF.

V is TRBV2 and J is TRBJ2-2; tentatively, D is TRBD2 (5 bases). CDR3 length: 14 amino acids. The germline gives CDR1 SNHLY, CDR2 FYNNEI. Trimming removed 11 bases at V and 0 bases at J, with 13 bases between. The CDR3 region is CASKRASNTGELFF. The CDR3, as DNA: TGTGCCTCTAAGAGGGCATCGAACACCGGGGAGCTGTTTTTT. Combining the CDR3 with reference TRBV2 and TRBJ2-2 gives the whole variable domain EPEVTQTPSHQVTQMGQEVILRCVPISNHLYFYWYRQILGQKVEFLVSFYNNEISEKSEIFDDQFSVERPDGSNFTLKIRSTKLEDSAMYFCASKRASNTGELFFGEGSRLTVL.

The chain is built from TRBV27 and TRBJ2-7; 10 bases match TRBD2. V was pared by 9 bases and J by 4 bases, with 12 bases of the junction left unmatched. The CDR3 sequence is 15 residues long. Germline V gene lookup returns CDR1 MNHEY and CDR2 SMNVEV (reference sequence). CDR3 sequence: CASEELGTSEYEQYF. For the CDR3, the DNA is TGTGCCAGTGAAGAGTTAGGGACTAGCGAGTACGAGCAGTACTTC.

This rearrangement joins TRBV28 to TRBJ2-7; 10 positions agree with TRBD1. The V segment lost 6 bases and the J segment 1 base; nucleotides outside the gene matches: 6. In germline, CDR1 is MDHEN, CDR2 SYDVKM. There are 15 residues in the CDR3. CDR3 nucleotide sequence: TGTGCCAGCAGGAAGGACAGGGGGTCATCCTACGAGCAGTACTTC. This encodes CASRKDRGSSYEQYF.